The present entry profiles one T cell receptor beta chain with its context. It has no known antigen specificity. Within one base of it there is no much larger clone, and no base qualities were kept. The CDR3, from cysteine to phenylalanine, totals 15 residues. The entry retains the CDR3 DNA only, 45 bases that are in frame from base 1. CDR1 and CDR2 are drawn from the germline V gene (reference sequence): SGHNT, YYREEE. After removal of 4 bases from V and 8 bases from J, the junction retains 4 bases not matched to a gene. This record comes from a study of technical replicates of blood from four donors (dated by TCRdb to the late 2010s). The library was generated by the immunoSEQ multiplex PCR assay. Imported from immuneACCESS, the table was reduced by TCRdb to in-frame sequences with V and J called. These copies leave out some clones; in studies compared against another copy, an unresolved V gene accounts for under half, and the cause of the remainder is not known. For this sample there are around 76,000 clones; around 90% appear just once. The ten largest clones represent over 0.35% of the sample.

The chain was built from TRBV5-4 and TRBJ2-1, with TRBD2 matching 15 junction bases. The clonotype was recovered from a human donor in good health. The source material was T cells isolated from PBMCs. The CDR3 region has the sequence CASSPGLAGGHEQFF. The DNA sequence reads TGTGCCAGCAGCCCGGGACTAGCGGGAGGACATGAGCAGTTCTTC.